Listed here are 18 T cell receptor beta chains from one sample, sequenced in a study of cytotoxic CD8 clonotypes in ibrutinib-treated CLL. Clones were sequenced by immunoSEQ multiplex PCR, and TCRdb holds only the in-frame ones, with some missing. The top ten clones hold about 6% of a sample with some 200,000 clones, approximately 70% of them seen once. This sample comprised PBMCs, obtained after 12 months of ibrutinib treatment. The receptors were sampled from a human donor with chronic lymphocytic leukemia.

Concerning this clone itself: This sample includes further DNA sequences coding for the same CDR3. The chain uses TRBV5-1 and TRBJ1-4; D is undetermined. Germline V gene lookup returns CDR1 SGHRS and CDR2 YFSETQ. The CDR3 covers 14 residues. V was shortened by 2 bases and J by 2 bases, with 7 bases between the two germline ends. The CDR3 here is CASSLGSTNEKLFF. As DNA, the CDR3 is TGCGCCAGCAGCTTAGGGAGCACTAATGAAAAACTGTTTTTT.

The chain links TRBV29-1 to TRBJ2-1; TRBD1 agrees at 9 bases. Per germline, CDR1 SQVTM and CDR2 ANQGSEA. V shed 7 bases, J shed 6 bases, and the junction held 7 bases outside the gene matches. The CDR3 extends over 13 amino acids. The CDR3 nucleotides are TGCAGCGGTGGGACAGGGACGGGCAATGAGCAGTTCTTC. Translated, it gives CSGGTGTGNEQFF.

This clone came up a few times. The V and J genes are TRBV5-4 and TRBJ2-2, with D possibly matching TRBD1 (7 bases). This CDR3 has 15 residues. Germline CDR1 reads SGHNT; CDR2 reads YYREEE (reference sequence). Trimming stripped 6 bases from V and 2 bases from J, with 14 bases between. The CDR3 DNA is TGTGCCAGCACCAGCAGGGGGGCCAACACCGGGGAGCTGTTTTTT. Translated, it gives CASTSRGANTGELFF.

J is TRBJ1-2 and V is TRBV9; 12 bases fit TRBD1. Trimming cost V 2 bases and J 8 bases; bases outside gene matches: 4. From germline, CDR1 is SGDLS and CDR2 YYNGEE. The CDR3 loop spans 14 amino acids. The CDR3 DNA reads TGTGCCAGCAGCGTTGGGACAGGGGGCGAGGGCTACACCTTC. Protein product: CASSVGTGGEGYTF.

The rearrangement uses TRBV30 and TRBJ2-3, with D uncertain. The CDR3 covers 13 residues. Germline CDR1 reads GTSNPN; CDR2 reads SVGIG (reference sequence). V lost 1 base and J 7 bases, leaving 12 bases between the germline ends. The CDR3 region is CAWSGNGANTQYF. CDR3 in DNA: TGTGCCTGGAGTGGGAATGGTGCTAATACGCAGTATTTT. The whole variable domain, remainder taken from reference TRBV30 and TRBJ2-3, is SQTIHQWPATLVQPVGSPLSLECTVEGTSNPNLYWYRQAAGRGLQLLFYSVGIGQISSEVPQNLSASRPQDRQFILSSKKLLLSDSGFYLCAWSGNGANTQYFGPGTRLTVL.

This chain joins TRBV6-5 and TRBJ1-1, with D maybe TRBD1 (5 bases). CDR1 MNHEY and CDR2 SVGAGI come from the germline V gene. The CDR3 runs 14 residues. Trimming removed 6 bases from V and 1 base from J, with 12 bases in between. The CDR3, as DNA: TGTGCCAGCAGCACCGGGACTGCGAACACTGAAGCTTTCTTT. This translates into CASSTGTANTEAFF.

The genes are TRBV30 and TRBJ2-2, with D perhaps TRBD1 (6 bases). The germline V gene encodes CDR1 GTSNPN and CDR2 SVGIG (reference sequence). The CDR3 runs to 15 residues. V was clipped by 4 bases and J by 6 bases, with 18 bases between them. The CDR3 protein is CAWIGAGVFAGELFF. The DNA for the CDR3 is TGTGCCTGGATCGGGGCAGGGGTTTTCGCCGGGGAGCTGTTTTTT.

The chain recombines TRBV29-1 with TRBJ2-3; no definite D call. Germline CDR1 reads SQVTM; CDR2 reads ANQGSEA. Between the trimmed V and J ends, which lost 0 bases and 0 bases, there was a span of 16 bases. CDR3 length equals 17 residues. CDR3 in DNA: TGCAGCGTTGAAGATCGATGGGATTTCCCTAGCACAGATACGCAGTATTTT. Amino acid sequence: CSVEDRWDFPSTDTQYF.

This chain connects TRBV6-5 to TRBJ1-2; 7 bases match TRBD1. This CDR3 is built from 12 residues. Per the germline V gene, CDR1 is MNHEY and CDR2 is SVGAGI. J was trimmed by 2 bases and V by 8 bases; bases with no gene match: 2. The DNA of the CDR3 is TGTGCCAGCCAGGGACAGAACTATGGCTACACCTTC. Translated: CASQGQNYGYTF.

This clone was seen a few times. The rearrangement uses TRBV6-5 and TRBJ1-3; D might be TRBD1 (5 bases). The CDR3 consists of 16 residues. V gave up 0 bases and J gave up 1 base, with 10 bases separating them. CDR1 MNHEY and CDR2 SVGAGI come from the germline V gene. CDR3 sequence (DNA): TGTGCCAGCAGTTACTCGGGGCAGCTTTCTGGAAACACCATATATTTT. Its translation is CASSYSGQLSGNTIYF.

This chain links TRBV2 with TRBJ1-1; D not resolved. Germline-derived CDR1 and CDR2 are SNHLY and FYNNEI. Trimming stripped 4 bases from V and 1 base from J, with 4 bases between. This CDR3 spans 12 amino acids. The CDR3 DNA reads TGTGCCAGCAGTGCCCAGAACACTGAAGCTTTCTTT. Its translation is CASSAQNTEAFF. Drawing the rest from reference TRBV2 and TRBJ1-1, the complete variable domain is EPEVTQTPSHQVTQMGQEVILRCVPISNHLYFYWYRQILGQKVEFLVSFYNNEISEKSEIFDDQFSVERPDGSNFTLKIRSTKLEDSAMYFCASSAQNTEAFFGQGTRLTVV.

V gene TRBV13 combines with J gene TRBJ2-7; no firm D call. CDR1 PRHDT and CDR2 FYEKMQ come from the germline V gene (reference sequence). Trimming stripped 5 bases from V and 4 bases from J, with 12 bases between. The CDR3 has 13 amino acids. The CDR3 sequence is CASSDPLRYEQYF. CDR3 DNA sequence: TGTGCCAGCAGCGACCCGCTCAGATACGAGCAGTACTTC.

The rearrangement uses TRBV5-5 and TRBJ1-2, with TRBD1 matching 7 bases. The junction had 10 bases not matched to a gene; V was cut back by 7 bases and J by 4 bases. CDR3 length: 14 amino acids. Germline V gene sequence: CDR1 SGHKS, CDR2 YYEKEE (reference sequence). CDR3 residues: CASFSRTGTYGYTF. CDR3 nucleotide sequence: TGTGCCAGCTTCTCCCGGACAGGTACCTATGGCTACACCTTC.

In DNA, the CDR3 is TGTGCCAGCAGCGTATGCTACCGGGAGCTGTTTTTT. Its protein product is CASSVCYRELFF. V is TRBV21-1 and J is TRBJ2-2; TRBD2 is the table's D call and was not checked against the DNA. TRBV21-1 is recorded as a pseudogene. The CDR3 covers 12 residues.

In its sample, this clone was seen once. The V call is TRBV28, the J call TRBJ2-7; D unresolved. The CDR3 has 14 amino acids. V lost 6 bases and J 2 bases, leaving 14 bases between the germline ends. Germline CDR1 MDHEN, CDR2 SYDVKM. The CDR3: CASSLFLSPYEQYF. DNA for the CDR3: TGTGCCAGCAGCCTATTCCTTAGTCCCTACGAGCAGTACTTC.

CDR3 bases: TGCGCCAGCAGTCAATCTTTGCGGAAGGAGAACACTGAAGCTTTCTTT. Residues: CASSQSLRKENTEAFF. This rearrangement joins TRBV23-1 to TRBJ1-1; D is unclear. TRBV23-1 is reported as an ORF; its role is uncertain. V lost 0 bases to trimming and J lost 1 base, with 12 bases between them. This CDR3 contains 16 residues.

The count of this clone is one. The genes are TRBV7-2 and TRBJ2-5, with 9 bases aligning to TRBD1. V lost 4 bases, J lost 5 bases, and 2 bases stayed unmatched. This CDR3 has 13 amino acids. Germline CDR1 is SGHTA and CDR2 is FQGNSA. CDR3 sequence: CASSYGQGETQYF. The CDR3 DNA sequence: TGTGCCAGCAGCTATGGACAGGGGGAGACCCAGTACTTC.

The chain combines TRBV18 with TRBJ1-3; 8 bases fit TRBD1. Germline V gives CDR1 KGHSH, CDR2 LQKENI. After removal of 4 bases from V and 4 bases from J, the junction contained 6 bases not matched to a gene. This CDR3 spans 15 amino acids. This CDR3 reads CASSLRTGRGNTIYF. As DNA, the CDR3 is TGTGCCAGCTCACTTCGGACAGGGCGAGGAAACACCATATATTTT.